This TCR beta chain was recovered during a study of CD8+CD57+ T cells in acquired aplastic anemia. In its sample, this clonotype was seen many times. Antigen specificity is unknown. Germline assignment: CDR1 SNHLY and CDR2 FYNNEI. There are 14 residues in the CDR3. Trimming took 1 base from V and 7 from J; bases not matched to a gene: 5. Study-wide results and limits: The study identified about 30 CD8+ CDR3 sequences shared by patients and controls. Patients versus controls showed no significant CD8+ Simpson's diversity difference.

The template for TCR beta VDJ and CDR3 sequence profiling was genomic DNA. MiXCR, run by TCRdb on the reads, gives a single entry per CDR3 protein. The sample records some 150,000 distinct CDR3 sequences, around 48% being singletons. Selection for sequencing was limited to patients who had shown CD8+CD57+ cell expansion by flow cytometry. At blood sampling, none of the patients had yet received therapy. This rearrangement joins TRBV2 to TRBJ2-5, with 8 bases aligning to TRBD2. Sequencing input: sorted CD4+, CD8+, or CD8+CD57+ T cells (not recorded which) from PBMCs. This TCR derives from a human donor with aplastic anemia. The CDR3 is CASSEGLAGRTQYF. Here the CDR3 DNA reads TGTGCCAGCAGTGAAGGGCTAGCGGGCCGGACCCAGTACTTC.